This T cell receptor beta chain came from a study of blood T cell repertoires in COVID-19 (dated by TCRdb to between 2020 and 2021). The study in broad terms: Samples covering the acute and convalescent phases of COVID-19 were provided by collaborators in the United States, Italy and Spain. The material from the prospective study consisted of cDNA or gDNA derived from T cells, B-cell-depleted T cells, or PBMCs. The repertoires were released in a freely available public database intended as a resource for research on the immune response to SARS-CoV-2. HLA class I and class II types, where available, came from metadata supplied by the sample provider rather than from assay-based typing. The samples were drawn from two sources: the first 160 participants of the ongoing ImmuneRACE study, and 1,200 or so subjects contributed by 6 global collaborators. The dataset comprised deeply sampled blood TCRbeta repertoires from subjects exposed to, actively infected with, or recovered from COVID-19. A de-identified subject ID, COVID-19 status, age in years and sex were almost always included in the sample metadata. What the research found in general, with its limitations: How much clinical and demographic metadata was included differed by source and by participant, and the metadata was provided uncurated.

For this chain, trimming is 1 base at the V end and 0 bases at the J end, and the number of junction bases without a gene match is 6. The CDR3 has 16 amino acids, counting the end cysteine and phenylalanine. The CDR3 DNA has 48 bases and is translated from base 1. Based on the germline V gene (reference sequence), the CDR1 and CDR2 sequences are SEHNR and FQNEAQ. About this clone itself: Its binding antigen is unknown. No base qualities exist here, and no much larger clone lies one base off it.

TCRbeta CDR3 regions were amplified from genomic DNA using the immunoSEQ Assay, a bias-controlled multiplex PCR. For the original study's pipeline: The number of nucleated cells in each sample was estimated by amplification of reference gene primers within the assay. Sequence reads were collapsed and filtered to measure the absolute abundance of every unique TCRbeta CDR3 rearrangement. For each sample, productive Simpson clonality was calculated by taking the square root of Simpson's diversity index across productive rearrangements. TCRdb provides this immuneACCESS table in a form limited to in-frame rearrangements. Some clones are lacking; in checked studies, under half of them reflect an unresolved V gene, and why the rest are absent is not known. V, J and clone size are those of that table, while D and trimming were read from the DNA. The sample contains 200,000 to 250,000 clones, more than 75% of them found a single time. More than 6.5% of the sample belongs to the ten largest clones.

Whole blood was collected in K2EDTA tubes by collaborating institutions according to the institutions' own protocols. For TCRbeta analysis, collaborator samples were shipped as frozen whole blood, as isolated PBMCs, or as DNA extracted from either sample type. The sequencing sample was made of peripheral blood. Recombination joined TRBV7-9 with TRBJ2-7, with TRBD1 identical over 7 junction bases. The clonotype was recovered from an older woman with active or convalescent COVID-19. The CDR3 loop reads CASSLVGKGASYEQYF. In nucleotide form, the sequence is TGTGCCAGCAGCTTAGTCGGAAAGGGGGCCTCCTACGAGCAGTACTTC.